Presented here are 26 T cell receptor beta chains from one specimen sequenced in a study of T cells expressing NK-cell markers. TCRdb re-called the 5' RACE reads, yielding one record per CDR3 amino acid sequence without DNA. The repertoire table contains about 540,000 distinct CDR3 sequences. The sample comprised blood T cells: a sorted CD56 or NKG2C T cell subset, CD4+ or CD8+ T cells, or bulk PBMC T cells (not recorded which). Receptors were obtained from a man aged 18-30 years in good health.

V and J are TRBV6-5 and TRBJ2-5. Germline V lookup: CDR1 MNHEY, CDR2 SVGAGI. The CDR3 extends over 15 amino acids. The CDR3 region is CASSYLGGRIETQYF.

This chain links TRBV20-1 with TRBJ2-7; as DNA is missing, the TRBD1 call by TCRdb cannot be tested. This CDR3 region has 13 residues. Germline assignment: CDR1 DFQATT and CDR2 SNEGSKA (reference sequence). CDR3 amino acids: CSATGTALYEQYF.

The genes are TRBV20-1 and TRBJ2-3; lacking DNA, the TRBD2 call made by TCRdb goes unchecked. CDR3 length: 15 amino acids. Germline CDR1 reads DFQATT; CDR2 reads SNEGSKA (reference sequence). The CDR3 protein is CSRRTSGSSTDTQYF.

This chain links TRBV7-9 with TRBJ2-3. CDR1 and CDR2 (germline): SEHNR, FQNEAQ (reference sequence). The CDR3 totals 11 residues. This CDR3 is CASSLREPQYF.

The chain has TRBV5-6 and TRBJ2-1. This CDR3 comprises 14 residues. Per germline, CDR1 SGHDT and CDR2 YYEEEE. CDR3 loop: CASSLAGPSYEQFF.

The V and J genes are TRBV29-1 and TRBJ2-2; absent DNA, TCRdb's TRBD1 call cannot be checked. The CDR3 has 12 residues. Germline V CDR1 and CDR2: SQVTM, ANQGSEA. This CDR3 reads CSVPGSAGELFF.

The V call is TRBV5-6, the J call TRBJ2-7. The CDR3 has 14 residues. Germline values: CDR1 SGHDT, CDR2 YYEEEE. The CDR3 here is CASSFKGSDYEQYF.

The rearrangement joins TRBV10-3 to TRBJ1-1. The CDR3 loop spans 14 amino acids. Germline V gene sequence: CDR1 ENHRY, CDR2 SYGVKD. CDR3 protein: CAIMREGWSTEAFF.

The V and J genes are TRBV24-1 and TRBJ2-3; TCRdb's assignment of TRBD1 cannot be checked, as there is no DNA. This CDR3 comprises 15 residues. Germline loops: CDR1 KGHDR, CDR2 SFDVKD. CDR3 residues: CATSDPDRNTDTQYF.

The rearrangement joins TRBV25-1 to TRBJ1-2. The CDR3 runs to 12 residues. In germline, CDR1 is MGHDK, CDR2 SYGVNS. The CDR3 protein is CASSDYEYGYTF.

The chain joins TRBV28 to TRBJ2-4; the TCRdb call, TRBD1, lacks DNA for checking. CDR1 and CDR2 (germline): MDHEN, SYDVKM. This CDR3 region has 12 residues. The CDR3 reads CASSLSGARQYF.

This rearrangement joins TRBV2 to TRBJ2-3. The CDR3 is 12 residues long. The germline CDR1 and CDR2 sequences are SNHLY and FYNNEI. The CDR3 here is CASSGLRDTQYF.

The CDR3 region is CASSEWEDRDYGYTF. The chain employs TRBV6-1 and TRBJ1-2; TCRdb selects TRBD1, and the lack of DNA leaves this call unchecked. CDR3 length equals 15 residues. The germline CDR1 and CDR2 sequences are MNHNS and SASEGT.

The chain joins TRBV25-1 to TRBJ2-3; TCRdb picks TRBD2, but there is no DNA to check that call. CDR1 and CDR2 from the germline V gene are MGHDK and SYGVNS. The CDR3 sequence is 14 residues long. The CDR3 region is CASYPSIASDTQYF.

This rearrangement joins TRBV6-2 or TRBV6-3 to TRBJ2-1. The CDR3 runs 15 residues. Per the germline V gene, CDR1 is MNHEY and CDR2 is SVGEGT. The chain's CDR3 is CASSILGSNSNEQFF.

The chain uses TRBV29-1 and TRBJ2-3; TCRdb names TRBD2, which stays unverified in the absence of DNA. This CDR3 spans 18 amino acids. Germline CDR1 reads SQVTM; CDR2 reads ANQGSEA. Here the CDR3 reads CSVYGTSGSYSRTDTQYF.

The CDR3 sequence: CASSESTEFGELFF. The chain uses TRBV2 and TRBJ2-2. Germline values: CDR1 SNHLY, CDR2 FYNNEI. CDR3 length: 14 amino acids.

The V gene is TRBV7-8, the J gene TRBJ2-1. Germline values: CDR1 SGHVS, CDR2 FQNEAQ. This CDR3 contains 16 residues. CDR3 residues: CASSSLRSGAYNEQFF.

V is TRBV6-2 or TRBV6-3 and J is TRBJ1-5; TCRdb outputs TRBD1, but without DNA this stays unchecked. The CDR3 loop spans 16 amino acids. Germline lookup yields CDR1 MNHEY and CDR2 SVGEGT. The CDR3 spells CASTNRDRVSNQPQHF.

The chain carries TRBV7-9 and TRBJ1-5; no DNA is available, so the TRBD1 call from TCRdb remains unchecked. Germline CDR1 reads SEHNR; CDR2 reads FQNEAQ (reference sequence). The CDR3 length is 14 residues. CDR3 amino acids: CASSGSRGPQTQHF.

The chain carries TRBV5-1 and TRBJ1-1; checking the TCRdb D call of TRBD1 is not possible without DNA. The CDR3 runs to 14 residues. Germline V gene lookup returns CDR1 SGHRS and CDR2 YFSETQ. The CDR3 is CATSPTGKETEAFF.

The chain combines TRBV12-3 or TRBV12-4 with TRBJ2-1; the D call of TRBD2 rests on TCRdb alone, since no DNA is present to check it. The CDR3 totals 14 residues. CDR3 amino acids: CASSSGPSFDEQFF.

V gene TRBV7-6 combines with J gene TRBJ2-7; with no DNA, the TCRdb D assignment of TRBD1 cannot be verified. The CDR3 sequence is 15 residues long. Germline V CDR1 and CDR2: SGHVS, FNYEAQ. CDR3: CASSLEPLPLYEQYF.

This chain links TRBV12-3 or TRBV12-4 with TRBJ2-3. CDR3 length: 13 amino acids. CDR3: CASTLTSPDTQYF.

The chain couples TRBV18 to TRBJ2-1; the TCRdb call, TRBD2, lacks DNA for checking. This CDR3 comprises 15 residues. Germline CDR1 and CDR2: KGHSH and LQKENI. Here the CDR3 reads CASSPSGLVVNEQFF.

The chain is built from TRBV6-2 or TRBV6-3 and TRBJ2-3; TCRdb indicates TRBD2, and absent DNA this call remains unverified. CDR1 and CDR2 (germline): MNHEY, SVGEGT. This CDR3 has 16 residues. CDR3 in amino acids: CASSYGSASGSSTQYF.